The clone carrying this T cell receptor (beta chain) was recorded a few times. Antigen specificity is unknown. Trimming stripped 2 bases from V and 0 bases from J, with 14 bases between. Germline V lookup: CDR1 LGHDT, CDR2 YNNKEL (reference sequence). This CDR3 is built from 17 residues. Regarding time point: persistent/refractory GD, antithyroid drugs over 5 years with positive TRAb. With RNA extracted from PBMCs as input, the TCR library was made. The sample belongs to a study of regulatory T cells in long-lasting Graves disease. On the study more broadly: Positive TSH receptor antibodies alongside over 5 years of antithyroid drugs were what marked Graves' disease as persistent.

Libraries of TCR beta came from iRepertoire HTBI primers plus Arm-PCR of CDR3 regions. TCRdb fed the multiplex PCR reads into MiXCR, producing one record per CDR3 protein. The profile shows around 430,000 distinct CDR3 sequences, 22% of them singletons. Overall study results and limits: Persistent disease showed a preference for TRBV28, TRBJ1-2 and TRBJ2-5. With 2,500 to 3,000 shared public clonotypes, persistent patients exceeded new patients, who shared about a thousand.

The clonotype comes from a female donor with Graves disease. The rearrangement uses TRBV3-1 and TRBJ2-4, with TRBD2 as a possible D gene (6 bases). The sequences come from peripheral blood mononuclear cells (PBMCs), collected when the disease was refractory, from a patient treated with antithyroid drugs. In DNA form, the CDR3 reads TGTGCCAGCAGCCAACCGGGACTTGGAGTAGCCAAAAACATTCAGTACTTC. It specifies CASSQPGLGVAKNIQYF.